The following is a T cell receptor beta chain sequence with its context. As yet, its antigen is unknown. This sample stems from a study of T cell responses to AZD1222 COVID-19 vaccine. Study-wide findings and caveats: Donors, mostly white British, included more females; clonal diversity was possibly underestimated.

Deletions cut 1 base from V and 10 bases from J, with 8 bases between. Per germline, CDR1 SGHAT and CDR2 FQNNGV. The CDR3 loop spans 12 amino acids. Profiled with immunoSEQ multiplex PCR; TCRdb holds only in-frame clones, not every one. Here the sample spans about 170,000 clones, roughly 92% being singletons. The receptor was derived from an adult in good health. This specimen was peripheral blood, taken on day 0 of AZD1222 vaccination. The rearrangement links TRBV11-2 to TRBJ2-1; D gene uncertain. CDR3 sequence reads: CASSLGFWEQFF. The CDR3 region has the DNA TGTGCCAGCAGCTTAGGATTTTGGGAGCAGTTCTTC.